These 28 T cell receptor beta chains originate from one sample sequenced in a study of monozygotic twins with cystic fibrosis. Produced via immunoSEQ multiplex PCR; TCRdb's table is partial and in-frame only. The sample records about 29,000 clones, 85% being singletons. Sequences were obtained from blood. Source of these receptors: a girl aged 2 to 10 with cystic fibrosis.

V gene TRBV27 combines with J gene TRBJ1-1; D gene unclear. This CDR3 region has 14 residues. In germline, CDR1 is MNHEY, CDR2 SMNVEV (reference sequence). The V end lost 2 bases, the J end lost 3 bases, and 10 bases lay between the germline ends. The CDR3 coding sequence is TGTGCCAGCAGTTTACGGGGAGGGCACACTGAAGCTTTCTTT. It specifies CASSLRGGHTEAFF.

This clone was seen once. The chain carries TRBV2 and TRBJ2-2, with D maybe TRBD2 (6 bases). Germline CDR1 and CDR2: SNHLY and FYNNEI. V dropped 6 bases and J dropped 0 bases, with 26 bases sitting between them. CDR3 length: 20 amino acids. Written as DNA, the CDR3 is TGTGCCAGCAGGGCCCACTTGGACGGGAGAAAGATCGCGAACACCGGGGAGCTGTTTTTT. Its protein is CASRAHLDGRKIANTGELFF.

The chain combines TRBV7-8 with TRBJ1-1, with 9 bases matching TRBD1. Trimming at V came to 7 bases and at J to 12 bases, leaving 9 bases not matched to a gene. CDR1 is SGHVS and CDR2 is FQNEAQ in the germline V gene. The CDR3 consists of 12 residues. The DNA for the CDR3 is TGTGCCAGCACCGGCCCGGGACAGGGATCTTTCTTT. Protein sequence: CASTGPGQGSFF.

The genes are TRBV5-1 and TRBJ1-1; 7 positions match TRBD1. V gave up 0 bases and J gave up 2 bases; unmatched junction bases: 7. This CDR3 contains 16 residues. Germline assignment: CDR1 SGHRS and CDR2 YFSETQ. CDR3: CASSLDRGQGNTEAFF. The CDR3 DNA follows: TGCGCCAGCAGCTTGGACAGGGGACAAGGAAACACTGAAGCTTTCTTT. The entire variable domain, with the rest obtained from reference TRBV5-1 and TRBJ1-1, is as follows: KAGVTQTPRYLIKTRGQQVTLSCSPISGHRSVSWYQQTPGQGLQFLFEYFSETQRNKGNFPGRFSGRQFSNSRSEMNVSTLELGDSALYLCASSLDRGQGNTEAFFGQGTRLTVV.

The chain carries TRBV5-1 and TRBJ2-2; the D gene is possibly TRBD2 (5 bases). V gave up 1 base and J gave up 3 bases, with 7 bases separating them. The germline CDR1 and CDR2 sequences are SGHRS and YFSETQ. This CDR3 contains 14 residues. The CDR3 coding sequence is TGCGCCAGCAGCTTGCTTAGCGACACCGGGGAGCTGTTTTTT. Translated: CASSLLSDTGELFF.

V is TRBV18 and J is TRBJ2-7; 8 bases line up with TRBD1. Germline assignment: CDR1 KGHSH and CDR2 LQKENI. Trimming cost V 3 bases and J 2 bases; bases outside gene matches: 3. The CDR3 is 14 residues long. The CDR3 nucleotides are TGTGCCAGCTCACCCCGGACAGGGACCTACGAGCAGTACTTC. Protein: CASSPRTGTYEQYF.

The rearrangement uses TRBV28 and TRBJ2-7; D call uncertain. CDR3 length: 15 amino acids. Germline-derived CDR1 and CDR2 are MDHEN and SYDVKM. V lost 6 bases and J 3 bases, leaving 18 bases between the germline ends. The CDR3 loop reads CASSIGGVGLYEQYF. In DNA form, the CDR3 reads TGTGCCAGCAGCATAGGTGGGGTGGGTCTCTACGAGCAGTACTTC.

The chain joins TRBV7-9 to TRBJ2-2; D is ambiguous. The CDR3 has 12 residues. Germline loops: CDR1 SEHNR, CDR2 FQNEAQ (reference sequence). Trimming left V 1 base short and J 6 bases short, with 3 bases between. CDR3 DNA sequence: TGTGCCAGCAGCTTAGGCGCCGGGGAGCTGTTTTTT. Its protein product is CASSLGAGELFF.

The chain uses TRBV2 and TRBJ2-3, with no clear D. There are 14 residues in the CDR3. Germline lookup yields CDR1 SNHLY and CDR2 FYNNEI. V was cut by 8 bases and J by 0 bases, with 12 bases left in between. The CDR3 DNA follows: TGTGCCAGCCTCGATGGTACTAGCACAGATACGCAGTATTTT. Protein sequence: CASLDGTSTDTQYF.

This clone was seen a handful of times. The CDR3 DNA reads as TGTGCCTGGGGCGGCAGTCCGAACACTGAAGCTTTCTTT. It encodes CAWGGSPNTEAFF. The chain joins TRBV30 to TRBJ1-1, with D unclear. There are 13 residues in the CDR3. V was shortened by 5 bases and J by 1 base, with 11 bases between the two germline ends. CDR1 GTSNPN and CDR2 SVGIG come from the germline V gene (reference sequence).

Here the CDR3 reads CASSLETPEELFF. The CDR3 DNA follows: TGCGCCAGCAGTCTTGAGACTCCGGAGGAGCTGTTTTTT. V and J are TRBV23-1 and TRBJ2-2, with unresolved D. TRBV23-1 is marked as an open reading frame, function uncertain. V was pared by 4 bases and J by 10 bases, with 13 bases between. The CDR3 runs 13 residues.

The gene calls are TRBV19 and TRBJ1-1, with D perhaps matching TRBD1 (5 bases). The CDR3 covers 14 residues. CDR1 is LNHDA, CDR2 SQIVND, per germline (reference sequence). V lost 6 bases and J lost 0, with 11 bases in between. CDR3 sequence reads: CASSAGGVNTEAFF. DNA for the CDR3: TGTGCCAGTAGCGCCGGGGGGGTGAACACTGAAGCTTTCTTT.

CDR3 amino acids: CSGRHTEAFF. CDR3 in DNA: TGCAGCGGGAGGCACACTGAAGCTTTCTTT. The V gene is TRBV29-1, the J gene TRBJ1-1; no clear D gene. CDR1 is SQVTM, CDR2 ANQGSEA, per germline. V gave up 7 bases and J gave up 3 bases, with 6 bases separating them. The CDR3 consists of 10 residues.

This rearrangement joins TRBV6-6 to TRBJ1-5, with D maybe TRBD1 (6 bases). The V gene lost 0 bases and the J gene lost 7 bases, with 13 bases spanning the gap. This CDR3 spans 15 amino acids. The V gene's germline CDR1 is MNHNY and CDR2 SVGAGI (reference sequence). The chain's CDR3 is CASSYSGGGRQPQHF. DNA of the CDR3: TGTGCCAGCAGTTACTCGGGGGGGGGCCGGCAGCCCCAGCATTTT.

This clone has a single count. This rearrangement joins TRBV6-5 to TRBJ2-5; 7 bases are a match to TRBD1. The trim removed 6 bases at V and 5 bases at J, leaving 6 bases unmatched. CDR3 size: 13 residues. CDR1 is MNHEY and CDR2 is SVGAGI in the germline V gene. This CDR3 is CASSTGQSETQYF. The CDR3 DNA sequence: TGTGCCAGCAGCACGGGACAGAGCGAGACCCAGTACTTC.

This clone came up a few times. This chain connects TRBV18 to TRBJ1-5, with D unclear. The CDR3 length is 18 residues. CDR1 KGHSH and CDR2 LQKENI come from the germline V gene. V was clipped by 4 bases and J by 0 bases, with 19 bases between them. CDR3 region: CASSQSLGRDVSNQPQHF. DNA for the CDR3: TGTGCCAGCTCACAGAGCTTAGGGCGAGACGTTAGCAATCAGCCCCAGCATTTT.

The V gene is TRBV7-9, the J gene TRBJ1-5; a possible D gene is TRBD1 (5 bases). V lost 5 bases and J lost 6, with 14 bases in between. There are 14 residues in the CDR3. Germline V gives CDR1 SEHNR, CDR2 FQNEAQ (reference sequence). CDR3 amino acids: CASSGDGGTQPQHF. DNA of the CDR3: TGTGCCAGCAGCGGAGACGGGGGAACTCAGCCCCAGCATTTT.

The CDR3 DNA follows: TGTGCCAGCAGCTTAGAACGGTACAATCAGCCCCAGCATTTT. Protein sequence: CASSLERYNQPQHF. V and J are TRBV7-9 and TRBJ1-5; no reliable D call. Per the germline V gene, CDR1 is SEHNR and CDR2 is FQNEAQ (reference sequence). Trimming took off 1 base at V and 3 bases at J, with 7 bases between the two ends. The CDR3 consists of 14 residues. Using reference TRBV7-9 and TRBJ1-5 for the parts outside the CDR3, the full variable domain is DTGVSQNPRHKITKRGQNVTFRCDPISEHNRLYWYRQTLGQGPEFLTYFQNEAQLEKSRLLSDRFSAERPKGSFSTLEIQRTEQGDSAMYLCASSLERYNQPQHFGDGTRLSIL.

The V gene is TRBV9, the J gene TRBJ1-1, with unresolved D. V lost 0 bases and J 6 bases, leaving 15 bases between the germline ends. The germline gives CDR1 SGDLS, CDR2 YYNGEE. The CDR3 extends over 15 amino acids. CDR3 loop: CASSVGAAPVAEAFF. The DNA of the CDR3 is TGTGCCAGCAGCGTAGGGGCAGCTCCCGTGGCTGAAGCTTTCTTT.

The chain recombines TRBV10-3 with TRBJ2-7; D possibly corresponds to TRBD1 (8 bases). Germline V lookup: CDR1 ENHRY, CDR2 SYGVKD. The CDR3 length is 14 residues. Deletions cut 6 bases from V and 1 base from J, with 13 bases between. As DNA, the CDR3 is TGTGCCATCAGAGGACAGGGAGGGTCCTACGAGCAGTACTTC. Encoded protein: CAIRGQGGSYEQYF.

V is TRBV6-5 and J is TRBJ1-2; 7 nucleotides agree with TRBD1. Looked up from germline, CDR1 is MNHEY and CDR2 is SVGAGI. This CDR3 has 15 residues. Unmatched junction bases numbered 7, after V lost 6 bases and J lost 0 bases. CDR3 in amino acids: CASRRTGTPNYGYTF. CDR3 bases: TGTGCCAGCAGACGGACAGGAACCCCTAACTATGGCTACACCTTC.

The rearrangement uses TRBV4-1 and TRBJ2-7; TRBD1 aligns across 7 bases. This CDR3 has 15 residues. V gave up 5 bases and J gave up 3 bases; unmatched junction bases: 10. Looked up from germline, CDR1 is MGHRA and CDR2 is YSYEKL. DNA for the CDR3: TGCGCCAGCAGCTTCTTATCAGGACAGGTCTACGAGCAGTACTTC. It translates to CASSFLSGQVYEQYF.

The gene calls are TRBV2 and TRBJ1-5, with a weak D call TRBD1 (6 bases). CDR3 length: 18 amino acids. The germline V and J ends were trimmed by 5 bases and 1 base, with 21 bases remaining between them. Per the germline V gene, CDR1 is SNHLY and CDR2 is FYNNEI. CDR3 in amino acids: CASSTQTTRQASNQPQHF. Here the CDR3 DNA reads TGTGCCAGCAGTACCCAGACGACGCGACAGGCGAGCAATCAGCCCCAGCATTTT.

The chain couples TRBV19 to TRBJ2-1; D is tentatively TRBD1 or TRBD2 (6 bases each). The CDR3 is 16 residues long. Trimming stripped 5 bases from V and 0 bases from J, with 14 bases between. Germline loops: CDR1 LNHDA, CDR2 SQIVND (reference sequence). CDR3: CASSDRGPSSYNEQFF. The DNA of the CDR3 is TGTGCCAGTAGTGATCGGGGGCCCAGCTCCTACAATGAGCAGTTCTTC.

This chain connects TRBV30 to TRBJ2-7; TRBD2 matches 9 bases. Looked up from germline, CDR1 is GTSNPN and CDR2 is SVGIG (reference sequence). The CDR3 is 14 residues long. Trimming cost V 3 bases and J 3 bases; bases outside gene matches: 6. The CDR3 loop is CAWRGTSYSYEQYF. The CDR3, as DNA: TGTGCCTGGAGGGGGACTAGCTATAGCTACGAGCAGTACTTC.

This rearrangement joins TRBV5-1 to TRBJ2-1; the match to TRBD2 covers 8 bases. V trimming: 6 bases; J trimming: 4 bases; junction bases outside the gene matches: 15. The CDR3 totals 17 residues. The germline V gene has CDR1 SGHRS and CDR2 YFSETQ. CDR3 sequence reads: CASTWTSQILGYNEQFF. CDR3 DNA: TGCGCCAGCACATGGACTAGCCAAATCTTGGGGTACAATGAGCAGTTCTTC.

V usage is TRBV29-1 and J usage is TRBJ1-1; a weak D match, TRBD1 (5 bases). The germline gives CDR1 SQVTM, CDR2 ANQGSEA. This CDR3 region has 10 residues. Trimming removed 6 bases from V and 7 bases from J, with 9 bases in between. CDR3 protein: CSVGRGEAFF. The DNA for the CDR3 is TGCAGCGTGGGGCGGGGTGAAGCTTTCTTT.

The chain combines TRBV12-2 with TRBJ2-7; whether TRBD1, the table's D call, matches the DNA was not checked. TRBV12-2 corresponds to a pseudogene. This CDR3 is built from 14 residues. The CDR3 loop is CASRYRQGPLPQYF. CDR3 nucleotides: TGTGCAAGTCGATACCGACAGGGCCCACTCCCGCAGTACTTC.